This T cell receptor (beta chain) was recorded in a study of cytotoxic CD8 clonotypes in ibrutinib-treated CLL. About the study: Investigators reported some 25 partial and 2 complete responses; after median around 6 years, about 15 patients remained remitted and some twelve progressed.

The V gene end was trimmed by 1 base and the J gene end by 5 bases; junction bases not matched to a gene: 4. This CDR3 contains 14 residues. Germline-derived CDR1 and CDR2 are SGHNT and YYREEE (reference sequence). Profiling relied on immunoSEQ multiplex PCR, and the TCRdb table lists in-frame clones only, not all of them. The sample lists around 130,000 clones, around four fifths occurring once. This sequence was found in a human donor with chronic lymphocytic leukemia. The V call is TRBV5-4, the J call TRBJ2-5; TRBD1 matches 8 bases. This specimen was PBMCs, taken after 24 months of ibrutinib treatment. The CDR3 sequence: CASSLQGARETQYF. As DNA, the CDR3 is TGTGCCAGCAGCTTGCAGGGGGCGAGGGAGACCCAGTACTTC.